This TCR beta chain was sequenced during a study of shared clonotypes between healthy human individuals. Germline CDR1 SNHLY, CDR2 FYNNEI. The V gene end was trimmed by 10 bases and the J gene end by 2 bases; junction bases not matched to a gene: 9. This CDR3 is 15 amino acids long. On sorted subsets, replicate PCRs used 200 to 250 ng DNA, or 27,000 or so T cell genomes. The table came from immunoSEQ multiplex PCR; TCRdb's copy has only in-frame clones and leaves some out. The table has around 990,000 clones, 70% to 80% seen once. V and J are TRBV2 and TRBJ2-2, with 8 bases fitting TRBD2. This TCR derives from a man between 18 and 35 years old in good health. Some clones in this sample may be carry-over from other donors' samples. Sequenced input: memory CD4+ T cells from PBMCs. As for subset: CD45RA-negative fraction. The CDR3 is CATSGTRVNTGELFF. In DNA, the CDR3 is TGTGCCACCTCCGGGACTAGGGTCAACACCGGGGAGCTGTTTTTT.